Below, 9 T cell receptor beta chains from the same sample are listed, as sequenced in a study of blood T cell repertoires in COVID-19. Measured with immunoSEQ multiplex PCR; TCRdb has only the in-frame clones, and not every one. The table lists 170,000 or so clones, about 88% of them singletons, with approximately 2% in the top ten. Source material: peripheral blood. The receptors here all came from a man between 18 and 29 years old who had recovered from COVID-19.

There are a few counts of this clone. V gene TRBV9 combines with J gene TRBJ1-1; D gene ambiguous. The germline gives CDR1 SGDLS, CDR2 YYNGEE. V gave up 0 bases and J gave up 4 bases, with 7 bases separating them. CDR3 length: 13 residues. CDR3 nucleotides: TGTGCCAGCAGCGTAGCATGGGCCACTGAAGCTTTCTTT. Protein sequence: CASSVAWATEAFF.

CDR3 in DNA: TGCGCCAGCAGCCTTGAAGTAGCGGGGTCAACAGATACGCAGTATTTT. This gives the protein CASSLEVAGSTDTQYF. V is TRBV4-1 and J is TRBJ2-3, with 8 bases that match TRBD2. The length of the CDR3 is 16 residues. The trim removed 4 bases at V and 3 bases at J, leaving 9 bases unmatched. Germline CDR1 reads MGHRA; CDR2 reads YSYEKL.

V and J are TRBV24-1 and TRBJ2-3; 8 nucleotides line up with TRBD1. Germline CDR1 is KGHDR and CDR2 is SFDVKD. V lost 7 bases to trimming and J lost 2 bases; unmatched junction nucleotides: 7. This CDR3 spans 15 amino acids. The CDR3 DNA reads as TGTGCCACCAGACAGGGGGTGACGAACACAGATACGCAGTATTTT. It is translated as CATRQGVTNTDTQYF.

This chain joins TRBV6-1 and TRBJ2-2, with 13 bases that match TRBD2. V dropped 3 bases and J dropped 4; count of bases not matched to a gene: 2. The CDR3 sequence is 16 residues long. CDR1 and CDR2 (germline): MNHNS, SASEGT. The CDR3 spells CASSDGLAGATGELFF. As DNA, the CDR3 is TGTGCCAGCAGTGACGGACTAGCGGGGGCCACCGGGGAGCTGTTTTTT.

This rearrangement joins TRBV28 to TRBJ1-2, with D unresolved. Germline-derived CDR1 and CDR2 are MDHEN and SYDVKM. This CDR3 has 12 residues. With 6 bases removed from V and 5 bases from J, the gap between germline ends came to 10 bases. The CDR3, as DNA: TGTGCCAGCAGCTCCCTCGTATATGGCTACACCTTC. The encoded protein is CASSSLVYGYTF.

The genes are TRBV2 and TRBJ1-4; no definite D call. The length of the CDR3 is 12 residues. Trimming took 3 bases from V and 8 from J, leaving 7 bases between them. CDR1 and CDR2 from the germline V gene are SNHLY and FYNNEI. CDR3: CASSDAQEKLFF. The DNA of the CDR3 is TGTGCCAGCAGTGACGCACAAGAAAAACTGTTTTTT. Complete variable domain (other parts from reference TRBV2 and TRBJ1-4): EPEVTQTPSHQVTQMGQEVILRCVPISNHLYFYWYRQILGQKVEFLVSFYNNEISEKSEIFDDQFSVERPDGSNFTLKIRSTKLEDSAMYFCASSDAQEKLFFGSGTQLSVL.

This clone occurred once. This chain uses TRBV29-1 with TRBJ1-3; 9 nucleotides line up with TRBD1. The J segment lost 0 bases and the V segment lost 8 bases, leaving 8 bases of the junction unmatched. The V gene's germline CDR1 is SQVTM and CDR2 ANQGSEA. This CDR3 has 15 residues. The CDR3 spells CSYSGQGHSGNTIYF. CDR3 nucleotides: TGCAGCTACAGCGGACAGGGGCACTCTGGAAACACCATATATTTT.

This chain links TRBV4-1 with TRBJ2-4; D gene uncertain. Deletions cut 0 bases from V and 0 bases from J, with 15 bases between. Germline values: CDR1 MGHRA, CDR2 YSYEKL. The CDR3 is made up of 18 amino acids. The CDR3 region has the DNA TGCGCCAGCAGCCAAGAAATTGGAACAGCCCTAGCCAAAAACATTCAGTACTTC. Encoded protein: CASSQEIGTALAKNIQYF.

The CDR3 DNA reads as TGTGCCAGCAGTTACTCGATTAATGCGGGATCTGAATACGAGCAGTACTTC. Translation gives CASSYSINAGSEYEQYF. The chain joins TRBV6-2 or TRBV6-3 to TRBJ2-7; possibly TRBD2 for D (6 bases). Germline assignment: CDR1 MNHEY and CDR2 SVGEGT. The CDR3 runs to 17 residues. Trimming took 0 bases from V and 4 from J, leaving 19 bases between them.